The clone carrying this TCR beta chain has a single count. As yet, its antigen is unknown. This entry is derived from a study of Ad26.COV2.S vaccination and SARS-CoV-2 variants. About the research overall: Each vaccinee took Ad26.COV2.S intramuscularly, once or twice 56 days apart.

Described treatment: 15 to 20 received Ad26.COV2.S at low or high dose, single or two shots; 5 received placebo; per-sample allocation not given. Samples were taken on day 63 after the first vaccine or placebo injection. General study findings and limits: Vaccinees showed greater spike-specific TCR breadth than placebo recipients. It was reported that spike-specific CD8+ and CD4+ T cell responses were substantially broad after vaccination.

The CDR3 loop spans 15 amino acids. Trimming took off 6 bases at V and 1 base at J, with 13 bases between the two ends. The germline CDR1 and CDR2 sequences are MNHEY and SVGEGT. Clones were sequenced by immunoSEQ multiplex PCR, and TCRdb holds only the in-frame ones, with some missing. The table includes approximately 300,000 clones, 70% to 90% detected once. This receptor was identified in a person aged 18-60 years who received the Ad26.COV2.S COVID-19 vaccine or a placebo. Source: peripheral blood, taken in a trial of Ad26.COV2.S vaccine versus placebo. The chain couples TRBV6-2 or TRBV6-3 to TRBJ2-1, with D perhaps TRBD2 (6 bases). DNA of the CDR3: TGTGCCAGCAGCTGGGACTTCCGGTCCTACAATGAGCAGTTCTTC. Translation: CASSWDFRSYNEQFF.